The 31 T cell receptor beta chains in this list originate from one sample, sequenced in a study of shared clonotypes between healthy human individuals. The protocol was immunoSEQ multiplex PCR, while the TCRdb copy is restricted to in-frame clones and leaves out a portion. The data show approximately 340,000 clones, with around 67% seen just once and 10% to 13% held by the top ten. What was sequenced was memory CD4+ T cells sorted from blood. Stated subset: CD45RA-negative fraction. Source of these receptors: a man aged 25 to 45 in good health.

There are many counts of this clone. The chain has TRBV29-1 and TRBJ2-1, with TRBD1 as a possible D gene (6 bases). Germline V gene data show CDR1 as SQVTM and CDR2 as ANQGSEA. CDR3 length equals 16 residues. Between the trimmed V and J ends, which lost 7 bases and 8 bases, there was a span of 27 bases. CDR3 region: CSASNYLDSHPDEQFF. DNA for the CDR3: TGCAGCGCCTCAAACTACTTGGACAGTCATCCGGATGAGCAGTTCTTC.

CDR3 bases: TGTGCCAGCAGCGCCCAGATGGTAGGCTCTGGAAACACCATATATTTT. Protein: CASSAQMVGSGNTIYF. The J gene is TRBJ1-3, the V gene TRBV9; D is unclear. The germline CDR1 and CDR2 sequences are SGDLS and YYNGEE. This CDR3 comprises 16 residues. Trimming took 3 bases from V and 0 from J, leaving 13 bases between them.

This chain joins TRBV6-1 and TRBJ2-5; D not resolved. The CDR3 runs to 14 residues. V lost 7 bases and J lost 1, with 13 bases in between. In germline, CDR1 is MNHNS, CDR2 SASEGT. As DNA, the CDR3 is TGTGCCAGCATTAAATTCGGCGTCCAAGAGACCCAGTACTTC. Translated: CASIKFGVQETQYF.

There are a few counts of this clone. The chain employs TRBV28 and TRBJ2-3; TRBD2 matches at 8 bases. CDR1 is MDHEN, CDR2 SYDVKM, per germline. This CDR3 is built from 16 residues. The trim removed 4 bases at V and 0 bases at J, leaving 6 bases unmatched. The CDR3, as DNA: TGTGCCAGCAGTTCCACTAGCGGCACTAGCACAGATACGCAGTATTTT. Its protein is CASSSTSGTSTDTQYF.

A word on this clone: This may arise from a read error, as a much more abundant clone is one base away. Other DNA sequences within the sample encode an identical CDR3. CDR3 sequence reads: CASSLASSYEQYF. The CDR3 coding sequence is TGCGCCAGCAGCTTGGCCAGTTCCTACGAGCAGTACTTC. The genes are TRBV5-1 and TRBJ2-7; D is ambiguous. Germline lookup yields CDR1 SGHRS and CDR2 YFSETQ. The germline V and J ends were trimmed by 0 bases and 1 base, with 5 bases remaining between them. The CDR3 contains 13 residues.

About this clone: This specimen includes other DNA sequences encoding the same CDR3. The chain is built from TRBV5-4 and TRBJ1-1; a possible D gene is TRBD1 (5 bases). The CDR3 is 13 residues long. The V gene lost 0 bases and the J gene lost 4 bases, with 7 bases spanning the gap. Germline CDR1 and CDR2: SGHNT and YYREEE (reference sequence). CDR3 protein: CASSLAGTTEAFF. CDR3 DNA sequence: TGTGCCAGCAGCTTGGCAGGGACCACTGAAGCTTTCTTT.

This clone was recorded only once. Written as DNA, the CDR3 is TGTGCCAGCAGCCCATACCCCGGGACTAATGAAAAACTGTTTTTT. This gives the protein CASSPYPGTNEKLFF. The rearrangement links TRBV7-8 to TRBJ1-4; D not resolved. This CDR3 is built from 15 residues. V shed 5 bases and J shed 2 bases, with 12 bases lying between them. Germline CDR1 SGHVS, CDR2 FQNEAQ.

The chain recombines TRBV6-1 with TRBJ2-3, with D tentatively TRBD2 (5 bases). The CDR3 loop spans 13 amino acids. Looked up from germline, CDR1 is MNHNS and CDR2 is SASEGT. Trimming cost V 1 base and J 8 bases, with 10 bases left between them. CDR3 sequence: CASSEGTGSTQYF. The DNA for the CDR3 is TGTGCCAGCAGTGAAGGCACGGGGAGTACGCAGTATTTT.

This sequence joins TRBV11-2 and TRBJ2-3, with 9 bases fitting TRBD2. The CDR3 contains 16 residues. Germline V gene sequence: CDR1 SGHAT, CDR2 FQNNGV. V was pared by 7 bases and J by 6 bases, with 14 bases of the junction left unmatched. CDR3 in amino acids: CASTTLGASGIDTQYF. In nucleotides, the CDR3 is TGTGCCAGCACAACGCTTGGGGCTAGCGGGATTGATACGCAGTATTTT.

This chain connects TRBV7-3 to TRBJ2-1; 8 bases fit TRBD2. This CDR3 has 15 residues. The V and J ends lost 1 base and 2 bases, in that order; junction bases with no gene match: 1. Germline CDR1 reads SGHTA; CDR2 reads FQGTGA. CDR3 residues: CASSLNSGAYNEQFF. The CDR3 DNA sequence: TGTGCCAGCAGCTTAAATAGCGGGGCCTACAATGAGCAGTTCTTC.

The chain carries TRBV4-3 and TRBJ2-5; 7 bases align to TRBD1. Per germline, CDR1 LGHNA and CDR2 YSLEER. There are 17 residues in the CDR3. The trim removed 4 bases at V and 0 bases at J, leaving 11 bases unmatched. The CDR3 DNA reads TGCGCCAGCAGCCCGCGACAGGGAGAAAATTACCAAGAGACCCAGTACTTC. As protein: CASSPRQGENYQETQYF.

This clone was detected once. V is TRBV18 and J is TRBJ1-5, with a possible D match to TRBD1 (5 bases). The ends were cut back, 2 bases at V and 5 bases at J, with 10 bases in the middle. CDR3 size: 14 residues. Germline V gene sequence: CDR1 KGHSH, CDR2 LQKENI. The CDR3 here is CASSPNQGDQPQHF. In nucleotides, the CDR3 is TGTGCCAGCTCACCAAACCAAGGGGATCAGCCCCAGCATTTT.

The V call is TRBV6-1, the J call TRBJ2-1; 8 positions match TRBD2. The CDR3 runs to 15 residues. Trimming at V came to 6 bases and at J to 4 bases, leaving 8 bases not matched to a gene. Germline lookup yields CDR1 MNHNS and CDR2 SASEGT. The CDR3 DNA sequence: TGTGCCAGCAGGGGTAGCGGGAAATTTTACAATGAGCAGTTCTTC. Amino acid sequence: CASRGSGKFYNEQFF.

The chain is built from TRBV7-6 and TRBJ2-7; D not resolved. Germline values: CDR1 SGHVS, CDR2 FNYEAQ. V was pared by 4 bases and J by 7 bases, with 11 bases between. The CDR3 has 12 amino acids. CDR3 bases: TGTGCCAGCAGCTCAACGGCATATGAGCAGTACTTC. It yields the protein CASSSTAYEQYF.

The chain links TRBV2 to TRBJ1-1; D call uncertain. Deletions cut 7 bases from V and 4 bases from J, with 13 bases between. Germline values: CDR1 SNHLY, CDR2 FYNNEI. The CDR3 runs to 13 residues. CDR3 sequence: CASNGGHGTEAFF. As DNA, the CDR3 is TGTGCCAGCAACGGAGGGCACGGCACTGAAGCTTTCTTT.

J is TRBJ1-1 and V is TRBV5-1; D gene uncertain. The germline V gene has CDR1 SGHRS and CDR2 YFSETQ. V gave up 7 bases and J gave up 1 base, with 14 bases separating them. The CDR3 covers 14 residues. CDR3 nucleotide sequence: TGCGCCAGCGCTGGGTCAGGTGGGAACACTGAAGCTTTCTTT. This sequence encodes CASAGSGGNTEAFF.

The sample holds one count of this clone. The chain uses TRBV11-3 and TRBJ1-2, with 10 positions matching TRBD1. The trim removed 5 bases at V and 3 bases at J, leaving 9 bases unmatched. The CDR3 totals 16 residues. Germline CDR1 and CDR2: SGHNT and YENEEA. The CDR3 DNA reads TGTGCCAGCAGCAACCTGACGGGACAGGGGTACTATGGCTACACCTTC. It translates to CASSNLTGQGYYGYTF.

The genes are TRBV7-9 and TRBJ1-1; D is possibly TRBD1 (5 bases). The CDR3 has 14 residues. Germline V gene data show CDR1 as SEHNR and CDR2 as FQNEAQ (reference sequence). Trimming shortened V by 5 bases and J by 1 base, and 11 bases separated the two germline ends. The CDR3 reads CASSPRQRNTEAFF. CDR3 nucleotides: TGTGCCAGCAGCCCTCGACAGAGGAACACTGAAGCTTTCTTT.

Regarding this clone: Other DNA sequences within the sample encode an identical CDR3. This chain uses TRBV7-8 with TRBJ1-1, with D possibly being TRBD1 (5 bases). Germline loops: CDR1 SGHVS, CDR2 FQNEAQ. There are 14 residues in the CDR3. V was clipped by 0 bases and J by 1 base, with 6 bases between them. The CDR3 sequence is CASSLAGQNTEAFF. The CDR3 DNA reads TGTGCCAGCAGCTTAGCGGGGCAGAACACTGAAGCTTTCTTT.

The CDR3 is CASSFLGTGELFF. The DNA for the CDR3 is TGTGCCAGCAGTTTTCTCGGGACCGGGGAGCTGTTTTTT. This sequence joins TRBV27 and TRBJ2-2; unclear D gene. Trimming left V 3 bases short and J 5 bases short, with 7 bases between. The CDR3 has 13 residues. Germline-derived CDR1 and CDR2 are MNHEY and SMNVEV (reference sequence).

The J gene is TRBJ2-7, the V gene TRBV7-9; possible D gene TRBD1, 6 bases. The V gene's germline CDR1 is SEHNR and CDR2 FQNEAQ (reference sequence). Trimming stripped 6 bases from V and 5 bases from J, with 17 bases between. The CDR3 spans 14 residues. The CDR3 loop reads CASRGFVSGDEQYF. For the CDR3, the DNA is TGTGCCAGCAGGGGGTTTGTCTCAGGGGACGAGCAGTACTTC.

This chain uses TRBV4-3 with TRBJ2-1; tentatively, D is TRBD2 (7 bases). The CDR3 is 15 residues long. CDR1 is LGHNA, CDR2 YSLEER, per germline. Trimming cost V 1 base and J 9 bases, with 16 bases left between them. CDR3 coding DNA: TGCGCCAGCAGCCAAGGTCGGTCAGGGGAGGGTGAGCAGTTCTTC. It yields the protein CASSQGRSGEGEQFF.

The CDR3 coding sequence is TGCGCCAGCAGCCAAGAACAAGGGAGCGAGCAGTACTTC. This gives the protein CASSQEQGSEQYF. V is TRBV4-3 and J is TRBJ2-7; possibly TRBD2 for D (5 bases). Germline values: CDR1 LGHNA, CDR2 YSLEER. V lost 0 bases and J 6 bases, leaving 9 bases between the germline ends. The CDR3 is 13 amino acids.

This clone was counted between two and nine times. The rearrangement joins TRBV27 to TRBJ1-2; D ambiguous. V shed 3 bases and J shed 2 bases, with 10 bases lying between them. This CDR3 comprises 14 residues. Germline V gene sequence: CDR1 MNHEY, CDR2 SMNVEV (reference sequence). CDR3 coding DNA: TGTGCCAGCAGTTTTCACAGTACCAACTATGGCTACACCTTC. As protein: CASSFHSTNYGYTF.

This clone was seen more than once but under ten times. V usage is TRBV15 and J usage is TRBJ2-3; no reliable D call. This CDR3 comprises 15 residues. Germline CDR1 and CDR2: LNHNV and YYDKDF (reference sequence). V shed 2 bases and J shed 0 bases, with 9 bases lying between them. DNA of the CDR3: TGTGCCACCAGCAGACAGGTCCCTAGCACAGATACGCAGTATTTT. Protein: CATSRQVPSTDTQYF.

This chain joins TRBV4-2 and TRBJ2-3; 7 nucleotides line up with TRBD2. The CDR3 consists of 16 residues. Germline CDR1 reads LGHNA; CDR2 reads YNFKEQ. The J segment lost 2 bases and the V segment lost 2 bases, leaving 7 bases of the junction unmatched. CDR3 sequence reads: CASSQSTSRPTDTQYF. The CDR3 DNA reads as TGTGCCAGCAGCCAATCGACTAGCCGACCCACAGATACGCAGTATTTT.

This CDR3 reads CASSPFQGQITDTQYF. CDR3 DNA: TGCGCCAGCAGCCCCTTCCAGGGACAAATAACAGATACGCAGTATTTT. The chain carries TRBV5-1 and TRBJ2-3, with TRBD1 as a possible D gene (6 bases). V gave up 4 bases and J gave up 3 bases, with 18 bases separating them. Germline-derived CDR1 and CDR2 are SGHRS and YFSETQ. The CDR3 runs to 16 residues.

This chain connects TRBV19 to TRBJ2-1; 14 bases map to TRBD2. Germline V CDR1 and CDR2: LNHDA, SQIVND (reference sequence). This CDR3 is built from 16 residues. After removal of 4 bases from V and 7 bases from J, the junction contained 6 bases not matched to a gene. The CDR3 nucleotides are TGTGCCAGTAGTACCCCGACTAGCGGGAGGGGGAATGAGCAGTTCTTC. This sequence encodes CASSTPTSGRGNEQFF.

The V gene is TRBV11-2, the J gene TRBJ2-3; TRBD1 agrees at 10 bases. The CDR3 consists of 14 residues. V lost 5 bases to trimming and J lost 5 bases; unmatched junction nucleotides: 4. Germline CDR1 reads SGHAT; CDR2 reads FQNNGV. CDR3 DNA sequence: TGTGCCAGCAGCGTCGGGACAGGGGAAGATACGCAGTATTTT. It is translated as CASSVGTGEDTQYF.

The CDR3 spells CASSFGGGAWTGELFF. The CDR3, as DNA: TGTGCCAGCAGCTTTGGCGGGGGTGCGTGGACCGGGGAGCTGTTTTTT. This rearrangement joins TRBV7-8 to TRBJ2-2; TRBD2 matches at 7 bases. The V segment lost 3 bases and the J segment 5 bases; nucleotides outside the gene matches: 9. Germline-derived CDR1 and CDR2 are SGHVS and FQNEAQ. This CDR3 comprises 16 residues.

The chain links TRBV5-4 to TRBJ1-2, with a weak D call TRBD1 (6 bases). Trimming cost V 4 bases and J 1 base, with 11 bases left between them. The CDR3 runs to 14 residues. CDR1 is SGHNT and CDR2 is YYREEE in the germline V gene (reference sequence). CDR3 residues: CASSLDRLNYGYTF. CDR3 bases: TGTGCCAGCAGCCTGGACAGACTTAACTATGGCTACACCTTC. The full variable domain, completed using reference TRBV5-4 and TRBJ1-2, is ETGVTQSPTHLIKTRGQQVTLRCSSQSGHNTVSWYQQALGQGPQFIFQYYREEENGRGNFPPRFSGLQFPNYSSELNVNALELDDSALYLCASSLDRLNYGYTFGSGTRLTVV.